This record looks at one TCR beta chain sequence and its context. This receptor's antigen is unknown. No base qualities exist here, and no much larger clone lies one base off it. The germline V gene provides CDR1 SGHVS and CDR2 FQNEAQ. Trimming takes 5 bases from V and 2 bases from J, and the germline ends sit 9 bases apart. The CDR3 starts with the cysteine, ends with the phenylalanine, and has 13 residues. Here the CDR3 DNA is all that survives: 39 bases in frame from base 1. The sample comes from a study of OX40 agonist ivuxolimab in advanced cancers. Looking at the study overall: Ivuxolimab, which targeted the costimulatory receptor OX40 (CD134), was an agonistic, fully human IgG2 monoclonal antibody. Patients were allowed to have had prior anti-PD-1, anti-PD-L1 or anti-CTLA-4 therapy, and 40% of the dose-escalation patients had previously received checkpoint inhibitors. The point of sequencing TCRbeta in the periphery was to test whether ivuxolimab changed TCR sequence diversity and drove clonal T-cell expansion. A male proportion of roughly 85% and a mean age of approximately 55 years, ranging from roughly 23 to 80, were recorded for the dose-escalation cohort. Among the approximately 50 dose-escalation patients, about 20 had hepatocellular carcinoma, some 15 melanoma, 9 renal cell carcinoma and 9 head and neck cancer. Partial responses occurred in three dose-escalation patients, of whom one had hepatocellular carcinoma and two had cutaneous melanoma. The paper reports the monotherapy dose-escalation portion (N ≈ 52 patients) of the phase I ivuxolimab trial. Intravenous ivuxolimab was administered to patients every 2 weeks at six dose levels: 0.01, 0.1, 0.3, 1.5, 3 and 10 mg/kg. The full study reports these points: At doses of 0.1 to 3.0 mg/kg, clonal expansion of both CD4+ and CD8+ T cells in blood was seen between baseline and week 6. Antigen specificity was not determined for the clonally expanded peripheral T cells. Low levels of normalized T-cell clonal expansion were also seen in some patients who did not respond. On average, CD8+ T cells showed more expanded clones than CD4+ T cells after ivuxolimab. In the 0.1-3.0 mg/kg groups, partial responders were among the patients with the lowest normalized peripheral clonal expansion, particularly in CD8+ T cells.

Patients with autoimmune disease history or receiving systemic immunosuppression were excluded from the trial. Peripheral blood for TCR sequencing was drawn from every dose cohort at baseline, at cycle 4 day 1 and at cycle 7 day 1. Samples were obtained from an open-label, multicenter, first-in-human phase I dose-escalation trial of ivuxolimab. Adults with locally advanced or metastatic melanoma, renal cell, hepatocellular, or head and neck squamous cell carcinoma were enrolled in the trial. Before TCR sequencing, CD4+ and CD8+ T cells were separately sorted from peripheral blood. To sequence the TCRbeta CDR3 region, genomic DNA was isolated from the sorted cells. TCRbeta CDR3 regions were sequenced using the immunoSEQ Assay. This immuneACCESS table, as held by TCRdb, lists in-frame sequences with V and J called but not all clones. Of the missing ones, under half trace to an unresolved V gene in checked studies; the others have no known cause. The sample includes about 80,000 clones, with about 83% observed a single time. The ten largest clones capture approximately 0.8% of the sample.

The receptor comes from an adult with an advanced solid tumor such as melanoma, head and neck, liver or kidney cancer. The chain is made from TRBV7-8 and TRBJ1-2, with no reliable assignment of the D segment. Material: CD4+ or CD8+ T cells sorted from blood, obtained in a trial of the OX40 agonist ivuxolimab. The CDR3: CASSLGVNYGYTF. In nucleotides, the sequence is TGTGCCAGCAGCCTCGGGGTAAACTATGGCTACACCTTC.